Listed here is a single TCR beta chain. Its antigen is still unknown. The data originate from a study of T cell repertoires in aging, cancer and after chemotherapy. For the study at large: Some 8.1 million TCR reads were in the whole dataset.

Multiplex touch-down PCR with TRB-A/B primers amplified rearranged V-D-J TRB sequences. In TCRdb, the multiplex PCR reads were re-called with MiXCR into one record per CDR3 protein. The repertoire has approximately 1,500 distinct CDR3 sequences, about half of them found once; the top ten carry about 29%. The template was genomic DNA from peripheral blood, not RNA. V lost 3 bases, J lost 5 bases, and 10 bases stayed unmatched. CDR1 and CDR2 from the germline V gene are SGHDT and YYEEEE. The CDR3 loop spans 15 amino acids. Regarding the study as a whole: In cancer patients, declining TCR diversity with age involved lost richness and lost evenness. Median generation probability rose over the chemotherapy interval in each cancer cohort, suggesting rebound thymic output.

The source is a human donor with a blood cancer. The chain has TRBV5-6 and TRBJ1-2; 7 nucleotides align to TRBD1. Sequenced: blood. CDR3 region: CASSSTGTASYGYTF. CDR3 coding DNA: TGTGCCAGCAGCTCCACCGGGACAGCTTCTTATGGCTACACCTTC.